A selection of T cell receptor beta chains follows, all from one sample in a study of shared clonotypes between healthy human individuals. This table comes from immunoSEQ multiplex PCR, and its TCRdb copy is limited to in-frame clones, with some not included. The sample includes roughly 1 million clones, 78% of them seen just once. Sequenced sample: memory CD4+ T cells from PBMCs. Source of these receptors: a man aged 18 to 35 in good health. Some clones in this sample may be carry-over from other donors' samples. The CDR3 runs from the conserved cysteine through the conserved F or W. The D gene is left open where the match is weak. Clone size is shown for a subset of rows, as once, few, many or a class of expanded clone.

V gene	J gene	clone size	D gene	CDR3 DNA	CDR3 protein
TRBV5-1	TRBJ2-1	once	TRBD2	TGCGCCAGCAGCTTGACCGGGACTAGCGGGCGGTACAATGAGCAGTTCTTC	CASSLTGTSGRYNEQFF
TRBV30	TRBJ1-2	many	TRBD1	TGTGCCTGGAGTGTAAGACAGGGGTTTAGGGGCTACACCTTC	CAWSVRQGFRGYTF
TRBV4-1	TRBJ1-4	once	TRBD1	TGCGCCAGCAGCCAACTTGACAGGGTAGGATCCCCTAATGAAAAACTGTTTTTT	CASSQLDRVGSPNEKLFF
TRBV4-3	TRBJ1-2	-	-	TGCGCCAGCAGCCGGTACCGGGACCGGGCCTATGGCTACACCTTC	CASSRYRDRAYGYTF
TRBV11-1	TRBJ2-7	-	TRBD2	TGTGCCAGCAGCTCCTATAGCGGGGGTTACTACGAGCAGTACTTC	CASSSYSGGYYEQYF
TRBV7-2	TRBJ1-2	-	-	TGTGCCAGCAGCTCCTATCGAGCTAACTATGGCTACACCTTC	CASSSYRANYGYTF
TRBV6-1	TRBJ1-1	-	TRBD1	TGTGCCAGCAGTTTTGACCCAACAGGGGGCACTGAAGCTTTCTTT	CASSFDPTGGTEAFF
TRBV7-8	TRBJ1-3	-	TRBD1	TGTGCCAGCAGCTCACAGGGGGCTCTTTCTGGAAACACCATATATTTT	CASSSQGALSGNTIYF
TRBV7-6	TRBJ1-4	-	-	TGTGCCAGCAGCGTTCTGGGTACCACTAATGAAAAACTGTTTTTT	CASSVLGTTNEKLFF
TRBV11-2	TRBJ2-5	-	TRBD2	TGTGCCAGCAGCGCGGGACTAGCCGGGGAGACCCAGTACTTC	CASSAGLAGETQYF
TRBV11-2	TRBJ2-6	-	TRBD2	TGTGCCAGCAGCTCTTTACTAGCGGGAGACTCCGGGGCCAACGTCCTGACTTTC	CASSSLLAGDSGANVLTF
TRBV29-1	TRBJ1-2	-	TRBD1	TGCAGCGTGGACAGGGAGGATCGTGGCTACACCTTC	CSVDREDRGYTF
TRBV28	TRBJ2-7	-	TRBD2	TGTGCCAGCAGCATCAGGACTAGCGGCTCCTACGAGCAGTACTTC	CASSIRTSGSYEQYF